In this sample, the clone carrying this TCR beta chain turned up a few times. The CDR3 has 13 residues. Trimming took 5 bases from V and 7 from J, leaving 12 bases between them. From germline, CDR1 is LNHDA and CDR2 SQIVND (reference sequence). This record belongs to a study of T cells after yellow fever vaccination. MiXCR, applied by TCRdb to the 5' RACE reads, yields one record per CDR3 protein. The data hold approximately 180,000 distinct CDR3 sequences, with 6.2% observed a single time. This chain uses TRBV19 with TRBJ2-1, with no clear D. The sequencing here drew on CD4+ T cells sorted from PBMCs, taken on the day of the first yellow fever vaccination. The sequence derives from a man aged 18 to 35 who received the YFV17D yellow fever vaccine. In DNA, the CDR3 is TGTGCCAGTAGTTCCGGCAGCCGGAATGAGCAGTTCTTC. Protein: CASSSGSRNEQFF.